Below, 29 T cell receptor beta chains from the same sample are listed, as sequenced in a study of shared clonotypes between healthy human individuals. Generated by immunoSEQ multiplex PCR, the TCRdb table keeps only in-frame clones and is missing some. The data show approximately 1,500,000 clones, about 96% seen once. Input material: naive CD4+ T cells sorted from blood. As for subset: CD45RA+ positively selected. Every receptor here comes from a man aged 30 to 39 in good health.

The chain joins TRBV5-1 to TRBJ2-1; weak D call: TRBD1 (5 bases). V was shortened by 1 base and J by 4 bases, with 15 bases between the two germline ends. CDR1 SGHRS and CDR2 YFSETQ come from the germline V gene. The CDR3 spans 16 residues. CDR3 sequence reads: CASSLNLAGPYNEQFF. CDR3 DNA sequence: TGCGCCAGCAGCTTGAACCTCGCAGGGCCTTACAATGAGCAGTTCTTC.

This chain connects TRBV4-1 to TRBJ2-3, with 10 bases aligning to TRBD1. The V gene end was trimmed by 2 bases and the J gene end by 5 bases; junction bases not matched to a gene: 13. Germline values: CDR1 MGHRA, CDR2 YSYEKL. The CDR3 length is 18 residues. The CDR3 loop is CASSQPLTGTGVIDTQYF. The CDR3 bases are TGCGCCAGCAGCCAACCCCTTACCGGGACAGGGGTGATAGATACGCAGTATTTT.

The chain is built from TRBV7-9 and TRBJ2-5; 7 positions agree with TRBD1. Germline CDR1 and CDR2: SEHNR and FQNEAQ (reference sequence). The V and J ends lost 5 bases and 4 bases, in that order; junction bases with no gene match: 4. The CDR3 contains 13 residues. The CDR3 coding sequence is TGTGCCAGCAGCAAGACAGGGCCAGAGACCCAGTACTTC. Amino acid sequence: CASSKTGPETQYF.

The rearrangement links TRBV4-3 to TRBJ1-3, with 8 bases matching TRBD1. Per the germline V gene, CDR1 is LGHNA and CDR2 is YSLEER. With 0 bases clipped from V and 5 bases from J, the junction kept 15 bases outside the gene matches. The CDR3 contains 19 residues. This CDR3 reads CASSQDNPKTGVGRNTIYF. For the CDR3, the DNA is TGCGCCAGCAGCCAAGACAACCCCAAGACAGGGGTCGGTAGAAACACCATATATTTT.

J is TRBJ2-4 and V is TRBV6-6; 10 bases fit TRBD1. Germline assignment: CDR1 MNHNY and CDR2 SVGAGI (reference sequence). CDR3 length: 16 amino acids. V shed 7 bases, J shed 2 bases, and the junction held 8 bases outside the gene matches. In DNA, the CDR3 is TGTGCCAGCACCACGACAGGGGGCGGTTCCAAAAACATTCAGTACTTC. Translated, it gives CASTTTGGGSKNIQYF.

The chain joins TRBV7-2 to TRBJ1-5; D is ambiguous. Germline lookup yields CDR1 SGHTA and CDR2 FQGNSA. The CDR3 runs 12 residues. The V gene lost 5 bases and the J gene lost 0 bases, with 2 bases spanning the gap. CDR3 coding DNA: TGTGCCAGCAGCGTTAGCAATCAGCCCCAGCATTTT. It is translated as CASSVSNQPQHF.

In this sample, this clone turned up once. The chain couples TRBV5-1 to TRBJ2-7, with TRBD1 matching 11 bases. The CDR3 is made up of 14 amino acids. Germline assignment: CDR1 SGHRS and CDR2 YFSETQ. With 4 bases clipped from V and 6 bases from J, the junction kept 6 bases outside the gene matches. Written as DNA, the CDR3 is TGCGCCAGCAGCATCGGACAGGGGGCCTCCGAGCAGTACTTC. It translates to CASSIGQGASEQYF.

This chain joins TRBV28 and TRBJ1-2; 9 positions match TRBD1. The CDR3 is 16 residues long. The germline V gene has CDR1 MDHEN and CDR2 SYDVKM. After removal of 1 base from V and 3 bases from J, the junction contained 6 bases not matched to a gene. This CDR3 reads CASSLLQGAGHYGYTF. Written as DNA, the CDR3 is TGTGCCAGCAGTTTATTACAGGGGGCGGGTCACTATGGCTACACCTTC.

The chain is built from TRBV18 and TRBJ1-3; D remains unclear. V was shortened by 3 bases and J by 3 bases, with 12 bases between the two germline ends. Germline V gives CDR1 KGHSH, CDR2 LQKENI. This CDR3 comprises 15 residues. The DNA for the CDR3 is TGTGCCAGCTCACCGCGCGTGACTGGTGGAAACACCATATATTTT. Translated, it gives CASSPRVTGGNTIYF.

In this sample, this clone turned up once. The rearrangement joins TRBV7-2 to TRBJ1-1; D call uncertain. Trimming cost V 2 bases and J 0 bases, with 4 bases left between them. The CDR3 has 13 residues. Germline values: CDR1 SGHTA, CDR2 FQGNSA. CDR3 loop: CASSLIVNTEAFF. The DNA for the CDR3 is TGTGCCAGCAGCTTAATCGTGAACACTGAAGCTTTCTTT.

Concerning this clone itself: The junction differs from germline at one of its ends, possibly a read error. CDR3 in DNA: TGCGCCAGCAGGTTGGAGGTAGGGACGGCTTTCTTT. This codes for CASRLEVGTAFF. The chain is built from TRBV5-1 and TRBJ1-1; TRBD1 might be the D (5 bases). Germline CDR1 SGHRS, CDR2 YFSETQ. CDR3 length: 12 amino acids.

The chain recombines TRBV11-2 with TRBJ1-3, with a weak D call TRBD1 (5 bases). Trimming cost V 1 base and J 2 bases, with 15 bases left between them. This CDR3 has 17 residues. From germline, CDR1 is SGHAT and CDR2 FQNNGV. The CDR3 is CASSLAPRGSTGNTIYF. The CDR3 DNA reads TGTGCCAGCAGCTTAGCCCCCCGGGGGAGCACTGGAAACACCATATATTTT.

This clone was detected only once. The rearrangement uses TRBV15 and TRBJ1-5; D is undetermined. The CDR3 runs 18 residues. The germline gives CDR1 LNHNV, CDR2 YYDKDF (reference sequence). Trimming shortened V by 0 bases and J by 5 bases, and 20 bases separated the two germline ends. CDR3 coding DNA: TGTGCCACCAGCAGAGATCCCTCTGCTGAGGGATATTATCAGCCCCAGCATTTT. It specifies CATSRDPSAEGYYQPQHF.

The V call is TRBV6-5, the J call TRBJ2-5; the match to TRBD1 covers 11 bases. The CDR3 spans 15 residues. Germline CDR1 MNHEY, CDR2 SVGAGI. V dropped 3 bases and J dropped 5; count of bases not matched to a gene: 5. The CDR3 nucleotides read TGTGCCAGCAGTTATGGACAGGGGGCAATGGAGACCCAGTACTTC. It specifies CASSYGQGAMETQYF.

As to this clone: Other DNA sequences of this sample code for an identical CDR3. V and J are TRBV5-1 and TRBJ2-1; D remains ambiguous. Trimming pared 0 bases from V and 3 bases from J, leaving 4 bases between. This CDR3 region has 13 residues. Per germline, CDR1 SGHRS and CDR2 YFSETQ. The CDR3 DNA sequence: TGCGCCAGCAGCTTGGAACGCTACAATGAGCAGTTCTTC. Translated, it gives CASSLERYNEQFF.

The CDR3 spells CASSQEVPPGATGELFF. CDR3 sequence (DNA): TGCGCCAGCAGCCAAGAAGTCCCCCCGGGGGCAACCGGGGAGCTGTTTTTT. The rearrangement uses TRBV4-1 and TRBJ2-2; D might be TRBD1 or TRBD2, each matching 6 bases. Germline CDR1 reads MGHRA; CDR2 reads YSYEKL. This CDR3 has 17 residues. Trimming stripped 0 bases from V and 5 bases from J, with 16 bases between.

With respect to this clone: Within the sample, other DNA sequences also encode this same CDR3. The chain recombines TRBV27 with TRBJ2-3; 9 nucleotides agree with TRBD2. Germline CDR1 MNHEY, CDR2 SMNVEV (reference sequence). The CDR3 has 16 residues. J gave up 4 bases and V 2 bases, and 7 bases lay outside the gene matches. The CDR3 reads CASSLAGGRAADTQYF. CDR3 in DNA: TGTGCCAGCAGTTTAGCCGGCGGGAGGGCTGCAGATACGCAGTATTTT.

About this clone: Distinct nucleotide sequences in the sample also encode this CDR3. The genes are TRBV10-3 and TRBJ2-2, with D possibly TRBD1 on 6 matching bases. CDR1 is ENHRY and CDR2 is SYGVKD in the germline V gene. The V end was cut by 7 bases, the J end by 0 bases, with 9 bases between. CDR3 length: 14 amino acids. The CDR3 region has the DNA TGTGCCATCACCGGACAGACGAACACCGGGGAGCTGTTTTTT. Translating gives CAITGQTNTGELFF.

The J gene is TRBJ1-5, the V gene TRBV7-9; 8 nucleotides align to TRBD1. Germline CDR1 is SEHNR and CDR2 is FQNEAQ (reference sequence). The CDR3 loop spans 15 amino acids. V lost 2 bases and J lost 2; bases outside the gene matches: 2. The CDR3 region has the DNA TGTGCCAGCAGCTTACACAGGGGGGGCAATCAGCCCCAGCATTTT. This codes for CASSLHRGGNQPQHF. Complete variable domain (other parts from reference TRBV7-9 and TRBJ1-5): DTGVSQNPRHKITKRGQNVTFRCDPISEHNRLYWYRQTLGQGPEFLTYFQNEAQLEKSRLLSDRFSAERPKGSFSTLEIQRTEQGDSAMYLCASSLHRGGNQPQHFGDGTRLSIL.

A note on this clone: Additional DNA sequences in this sample encode the identical CDR3. This CDR3 reads CASSLKETQYF. The CDR3 nucleotides are TGTGCCAGCAGCTTAAAAGAGACCCAGTACTTC. The genes are TRBV7-6 and TRBJ2-5; D not resolved. This CDR3 has 11 residues. Per the germline V gene, CDR1 is SGHVS and CDR2 is FNYEAQ. Trimming stripped 2 bases from V and 3 bases from J, with 1 base between. Full variable domain (outside the CDR3, taken from reference TRBV7-6 and TRBJ2-5): GAGVSQSPRYKVTKRGQDVALRCDPISGHVSLYWYRQALGQGPEFLTYFNYEAQQDKSGLPNDRFSAERPEGSISTLTIQRTEQRDSAMYRCASSLKETQYFGPGTRLLVL.

The CDR3 DNA reads TGTGCCAGCAGCTTAGACCCGACTAGCTACGAGCAGTACTTC. Its protein is CASSLDPTSYEQYF. V and J are TRBV7-6 and TRBJ2-7, with a tentative D call TRBD2 (6 bases). Germline V lookup: CDR1 SGHVS, CDR2 FNYEAQ. The CDR3 length is 14 residues. Trimming took off 1 base at V and 3 bases at J, with 10 bases between the two ends.

The rearrangement joins TRBV5-1 to TRBJ2-7; possibly TRBD1 for D (6 bases). V dropped 4 bases and J dropped 6 bases, with 20 bases sitting between them. Germline lookup yields CDR1 SGHRS and CDR2 YFSETQ. The CDR3 covers 15 residues. The CDR3 nucleotides are TGCGCCAGCAGCATGGGGGACATGGGCAACGGCGAGCAGTACTTC. This codes for CASSMGDMGNGEQYF.

The chain carries TRBV5-1 and TRBJ2-7; D remains unclear. V was clipped by 1 base and J by 5 bases, with 16 bases between them. The CDR3 contains 15 residues. Per germline, CDR1 SGHRS and CDR2 YFSETQ. DNA for the CDR3: TGCGCCAGCAGCTTGCCCGCCGGAGTCGCCCACGAGCAGTACTTC. This sequence encodes CASSLPAGVAHEQYF.

The V call is TRBV5-4, the J call TRBJ2-5; TRBD2 aligns across 11 bases. Germline loops: CDR1 SGHNT, CDR2 YYREEE (reference sequence). The CDR3 is 15 amino acids. The junction had 9 bases not matched to a gene; V was cut back by 4 bases and J by 7 bases. CDR3 region: CASSGTSGRSGTQYF. In DNA, the CDR3 is TGTGCCAGCAGCGGAACTAGCGGGAGATCGGGGACCCAGTACTTC.

The CDR3 DNA reads as TGTGCCAGCAGCGAAATTATACAGGGAGTAGCTTTCTTT. It yields the protein CASSEIIQGVAFF. The V call is TRBV2, the J call TRBJ1-1; weak D call: TRBD1 (6 bases). The V end lost 6 bases, the J end lost 10 bases, and 18 bases lay between the germline ends. CDR3 length: 13 amino acids. Germline-derived CDR1 and CDR2 are SNHLY and FYNNEI.

The chain recombines TRBV7-2 with TRBJ2-3, with 12 bases matching TRBD2. Germline CDR1 reads SGHTA; CDR2 reads FQGNSA. The CDR3 sequence is 17 residues long. V shed 4 bases and J 4 bases; nucleotides not matched to a gene: 9. CDR3 nucleotide sequence: TGTGCCAGCAGCTCCAGGACTAGCGGGGTGGTGGCAGATACGCAGTATTTT. It translates to CASSSRTSGVVADTQYF.

The chain uses TRBV7-9 and TRBJ2-4; maybe TRBD1 (5 bases). This CDR3 has 16 residues. V was trimmed by 3 bases and J by 0 bases, leaving 12 bases between them. Germline loops: CDR1 SEHNR, CDR2 FQNEAQ (reference sequence). The CDR3 DNA reads TGTGCCAGCAGCTTTGACAGCCTACTAGCCAAAAACATTCAGTACTTC. It specifies CASSFDSLLAKNIQYF.

The V call is TRBV19, the J call TRBJ2-1; 11 bases fit TRBD2. The CDR3 runs 18 residues. J was trimmed by 10 bases and V by 6 bases; bases with no gene match: 20. Germline V gives CDR1 LNHDA, CDR2 SQIVND (reference sequence). The CDR3 protein is CASRSIGRGGLAGFEQFF. CDR3 nucleotide sequence: TGTGCCAGTAGAAGTATAGGGCGGGGAGGACTAGCGGGTTTCGAGCAGTTCTTC.

This clone has just one count. The CDR3 spells CASSPTGSSTDTQYF. CDR3 bases: TGTGCCAGCAGTCCTACAGGATCTTCCACAGATACGCAGTATTTT. The chain couples TRBV6-4 to TRBJ2-3, with D maybe TRBD1 (5 bases). This CDR3 is 15 amino acids long. Trimming shortened V by 5 bases and J by 2 bases, and 14 bases separated the two germline ends. Germline V gives CDR1 MRHNA, CDR2 SNTAGT.